These 10 T cell receptor beta chains share one sample of origin, sequenced in a study of cytomegalovirus exposure and HLA in healthy donors. This PCR relied on a set of 60 Vbeta primers and 13 Jbeta primers. Libraries were prepared by immunoSEQ multiplex PCR; TCRdb keeps only in-frame clonotypes and omits some of them. Of about 210,000 clones listed, 75% to 80% are singletons. The sequenced sample consisted of PBMCs. All receptors come from a male donor in good health and CMV-seronegative.

The chain employs TRBV7-6 and TRBJ2-5; 13 nucleotides agree with TRBD2. V dropped 1 base and J dropped 4; count of bases not matched to a gene: 3. CDR1 is SGHVS and CDR2 is FNYEAQ in the germline V gene. The CDR3 runs to 16 residues. CDR3: CASSLGGLAGRETQYF. In DNA, the CDR3 is TGTGCCAGCAGCTTAGGGGGACTAGCGGGACGAGAGACCCAGTACTTC.

V and J are TRBV9 and TRBJ2-1, with 7 bases matching TRBD2. After removal of 0 bases from V and 7 bases from J, the junction contained 7 bases not matched to a gene. The germline gives CDR1 SGDLS, CDR2 YYNGEE. This CDR3 region has 15 residues. CDR3 residues: CASSVEAGARNEQFF. The CDR3, as DNA: TGTGCCAGCAGCGTAGAGGCGGGAGCTAGGAATGAGCAGTTCTTC.

The rearrangement joins TRBV27 to TRBJ1-2, with D unresolved. The CDR3 consists of 16 residues. CDR1 is MNHEY and CDR2 is SMNVEV in the germline V gene (reference sequence). Trimming stripped 3 bases from V and 7 bases from J, with 21 bases between. Here the CDR3 reads CASSFSRQIVTGGYTF. CDR3 in DNA: TGTGCCAGCAGTTTCTCGCGCCAGATCGTAACGGGTGGCTACACCTTC.

This chain uses TRBV18 with TRBJ1-1, with TRBD1 matching 10 bases. The trim removed 3 bases at V and 3 bases at J, leaving 1 base unmatched. The CDR3 length is 14 residues. CDR1 is KGHSH and CDR2 is LQKENI in the germline V gene. The CDR3 loop reads CASSPGTGDTEAFF. Written as DNA, the CDR3 is TGTGCCAGCTCACCCGGGACAGGGGACACTGAAGCTTTCTTT.

The chain uses TRBV7-9 and TRBJ2-1; TRBD1 matches at 7 bases. The junction had 8 bases not matched to a gene; V was cut back by 5 bases and J by 1 base. The CDR3 spans 16 residues. Germline assignment: CDR1 SEHNR and CDR2 FQNEAQ (reference sequence). CDR3 loop: CASSPRDSASYNEQFF. CDR3 DNA: TGTGCCAGCAGCCCAAGGGACAGTGCATCCTACAATGAGCAGTTCTTC.

The chain has TRBV19 and TRBJ1-1, with 7 nucleotides matching TRBD1. The J segment lost 6 bases and the V segment lost 6 bases, leaving 10 bases of the junction unmatched. The CDR3 is 14 residues long. Germline lookup yields CDR1 LNHDA and CDR2 SQIVND (reference sequence). The CDR3 here is CASSPTGQAPEAFF. The CDR3, as DNA: TGTGCCAGTAGCCCGACCGGACAGGCACCTGAAGCTTTCTTT.

The chain combines TRBV19 with TRBJ1-1, with D uncertain. Germline loops: CDR1 LNHDA, CDR2 SQIVND (reference sequence). The V gene lost 6 bases and the J gene lost 1 base, with 6 bases spanning the gap. The CDR3 contains 12 residues. Here the CDR3 DNA reads TGTGCCAGTAGGTTCAGGAACACTGAAGCTTTCTTT. Translating gives CASRFRNTEAFF. Variable domain in full (rest from reference TRBV19 and TRBJ1-1): DGGITQSPKYLFRKEGQNVTLSCEQNLNHDAMYWYRQDPGQGLRLIYYSQIVNDFQKGDIAEGYSVSREKKESFPLTVTSAQKNPTAFYLCASRFRNTEAFFGQGTRLTVV.

The chain couples TRBV7-3 to TRBJ1-1; D is possibly TRBD1 (5 bases). V was pared by 5 bases and J by 1 base, with 23 bases between. This CDR3 contains 18 residues. Germline-derived CDR1 and CDR2 are SGHTA and FQGTGA. The CDR3: CASSPLLGLSDKNTEAFF. The CDR3 nucleotides are TGTGCCAGCAGCCCACTCCTCGGGCTTTCGGACAAGAACACTGAAGCTTTCTTT.

This clone occurred once. V usage is TRBV11-2 and J usage is TRBJ1-3; D unresolved. The V end was cut by 1 base, the J end by 4 bases, with 14 bases between. The CDR3 is 16 amino acids. CDR1 is SGHAT and CDR2 is FQNNGV in the germline V gene. CDR3 amino acids: CASSLGRHQRGNTIYF. The CDR3 DNA follows: TGTGCCAGCAGCTTAGGTAGGCACCAGCGAGGAAACACCATATATTTT.

This clone turned up a few times. The chain recombines TRBV27 with TRBJ2-2; no clear D. Trimming took off 2 bases at V and 3 bases at J, with 7 bases between the two ends. In germline, CDR1 is MNHEY, CDR2 SMNVEV (reference sequence). The CDR3 consists of 14 residues. The CDR3 DNA reads as TGTGCCAGCAGTTTACTCCGGGACACCGGGGAGCTGTTTTTT. Protein product: CASSLLRDTGELFF.